A single sample is the source of the 26 T cell receptor beta chains below, sequenced in a study of cytomegalovirus exposure and HLA in healthy donors. The primer mix had 60 Vbeta and 13 Jbeta primers. Assay used: immunoSEQ multiplex PCR; TCRdb lists only in-frame clones, some missing. The data contain about 150,000 clones, about 85% of them singletons. The specimen sequenced was PBMCs. The source is a woman between 18 and 29 years old in good health and CMV-seronegative.

The V gene is TRBV7-3, the J gene TRBJ1-1, with D maybe TRBD1 (5 bases). Germline V gene lookup returns CDR1 SGHTA and CDR2 FQGTGA. This CDR3 spans 15 amino acids. With 2 bases removed from V and 1 base from J, the gap between germline ends came to 11 bases. The CDR3 loop is CASSLGGGGNTEAFF. The CDR3 DNA sequence: TGTGCCAGCAGCTTAGGGGGAGGAGGGAACACTGAAGCTTTCTTT.

This chain uses TRBV7-9 with TRBJ2-5; 8 bases match TRBD1. The J call may be faulty, since TRBJ2-7 better matches the DNA end. The CDR3 runs to 15 residues. Germline values: CDR1 SEHNR, CDR2 FQNEAQ (reference sequence). The CDR3 nucleotides read TGTGCCAGCAGCGTCGGACAGGGATTCGCCTACGAGCAGTACTTC. It yields the protein CASSVGQGFAYEQYF.

The sample holds one count of this clone. The chain uses TRBV4-3 and TRBJ2-7; 8 nucleotides agree with TRBD2. In germline, CDR1 is LGHNA, CDR2 YSLEER. V was pared by 0 bases and J by 0 bases, with 10 bases of the junction left unmatched. This CDR3 contains 18 residues. CDR3 loop: CASSQEAIGTSVSYEQYF. CDR3 coding DNA: TGCGCCAGCAGCCAAGAGGCCATCGGGACTAGTGTCTCCTACGAGCAGTACTTC.

The rearrangement uses TRBV10-3 and TRBJ2-1; 12 nucleotides line up with TRBD2. V trimming: 4 bases; J trimming: 10 bases; junction bases outside the gene matches: 14. CDR3 size: 17 residues. Germline CDR1 reads ENHRY; CDR2 reads SYGVKD. This chain's CDR3 is CAISVELAGGTNMEQFF. CDR3 DNA: TGTGCCATCAGTGTGGAACTAGCGGGGGGAACGAATATGGAGCAGTTCTTC.

The V gene is TRBV12-5, the J gene TRBJ1-2; TRBD1 matches 8 bases. Germline CDR1 reads LGHNT; CDR2 reads FRNRAP. The CDR3 loop spans 20 amino acids. Trimming cost V 0 bases and J 2 bases; bases outside gene matches: 17. CDR3 loop: CASGLVVTGGRFGGNYGYTF. CDR3 bases: TGTGCTAGTGGTTTGGTTGTTACAGGGGGGAGGTTTGGCGGAAACTATGGCTACACCTTC.

This sequence joins TRBV7-2 and TRBJ1-5; unclear D gene. V was clipped by 1 base and J by 5 bases, with 15 bases between them. Germline V CDR1 and CDR2: SGHTA, FQGNSA. The CDR3 spans 16 residues. CDR3 coding DNA: TGTGCCAGCAGCTTAGATCCTGGGAGGGTAGATCAGCCCCAGCATTTT. Protein sequence: CASSLDPGRVDQPQHF.

J is TRBJ2-1 and V is TRBV7-2; tentatively, D is TRBD2 (7 bases). The V gene's germline CDR1 is SGHTA and CDR2 FQGNSA. Trimming took off 1 base at V and 4 bases at J, with 14 bases between the two ends. The CDR3 contains 16 residues. CDR3 residues: CASSLDLGGGYNEQFF. The CDR3 region has the DNA TGTGCCAGCAGCTTAGACTTAGGGGGGGGGTACAATGAGCAGTTCTTC.

The chain is built from TRBV19 and TRBJ2-4; D may be TRBD1 (6 bases). CDR3 length equals 15 residues. Per germline, CDR1 LNHDA and CDR2 SQIVND (reference sequence). V was trimmed by 4 bases and J by 6 bases, leaving 16 bases between them. The CDR3 nucleotides read TGTGCCAGTAGTACCTTTGGACAGTGGGGAAACATTCAGTACTTC. It yields the protein CASSTFGQWGNIQYF. The full variable domain, in which reference TRBV19 and TRBJ2-4 provide the parts outside the CDR3, is DGGITQSPKYLFRKEGQNVTLSCEQNLNHDAMYWYRQDPGQGLRLIYYSQIVNDFQKGDIAEGYSVSREKKESFPLTVTSAQKNPTAFYLCASSTFGQWGNIQYFGAGTRLSVL.

This chain connects TRBV30 to TRBJ2-3; 7 nucleotides align to TRBD2. The CDR3 has 13 residues. Germline CDR1 reads GTSNPN; CDR2 reads SVGIG (reference sequence). Trimming cost V 8 bases and J 2 bases; bases outside gene matches: 7. The DNA of the CDR3 is TGTGCCACGGGAAGCGGGACCACAGATACGCAGTATTTT. Residues: CATGSGTTDTQYF. Using reference TRBV30 and TRBJ2-3 for the parts outside the CDR3, the full variable domain is SQTIHQWPATLVQPVGSPLSLECTVEGTSNPNLYWYRQAAGRGLQLLFYSVGIGQISSEVPQNLSASRPQDRQFILSSKKLLLSDSGFYLCATGSGTTDTQYFGPGTRLTVL.

V gene TRBV4-1 combines with J gene TRBJ2-2, with TRBD2 identical over 11 bases. CDR3 length: 16 residues. Per the germline V gene, CDR1 is MGHRA and CDR2 is YSYEKL. V was pared by 3 bases and J by 5 bases, with 5 bases of the junction left unmatched. Here the CDR3 reads CASSQSLAGGTGELFF. The CDR3 DNA sequence: TGCGCCAGCAGCCAGTCGCTAGCGGGAGGTACCGGGGAGCTGTTTTTT.

This clone appeared a single time. The V and J genes are TRBV10-3 and TRBJ2-2, with TRBD2 matching over 11 bases. V was pared by 6 bases and J by 6 bases, with 6 bases of the junction left unmatched. Germline CDR1 is ENHRY and CDR2 is SYGVKD. The CDR3 sequence is 15 residues long. The CDR3 DNA reads as TGTGCCATCAGCGCCGGGACTAGCGGCGCCGGGGAGCTGTTTTTT. Its translation: CAISAGTSGAGELFF.

This clone was seen just once. The chain couples TRBV9 to TRBJ2-2; D is perhaps TRBD1 (8 bases). CDR1 and CDR2 from the germline V gene are SGDLS and YYNGEE. V lost 4 bases and J lost 7, with 20 bases in between. CDR3 length: 16 amino acids. The CDR3 DNA reads as TGTGCCAGCAGCCCCACCCCAGGGGGCGGGGGCGGGGAGCTGTTTTTT. It is translated as CASSPTPGGGGGELFF.

V and J are TRBV7-2 and TRBJ2-1; the D gene is possibly TRBD1 (5 bases). The CDR3 has 13 amino acids. V was pared by 5 bases and J by 4 bases, with 9 bases between. Germline CDR1 is SGHTA and CDR2 is FQGNSA. CDR3 sequence reads: CASSQGPYNEQFF. Written as DNA, the CDR3 is TGTGCCAGCAGCCAGGGCCCGTACAATGAGCAGTTCTTC.

This clone was detected a few times. V and J are TRBV4-2 and TRBJ2-6, with D hard to call. Deletions cut 1 base from V and 0 bases from J, with 7 bases between. This CDR3 comprises 16 residues. CDR1 is LGHNA, CDR2 YNFKEQ, per germline. The CDR3 loop is CASSQGSSSGANVLTF. In DNA, the CDR3 is TGTGCCAGCAGCCAAGGGTCTAGCTCTGGGGCCAACGTCCTGACTTTC.

V gene TRBV5-4 combines with J gene TRBJ2-3; 9 bases line up with TRBD1. Germline CDR1 reads SGHNT; CDR2 reads YYREEE (reference sequence). Unmatched junction bases numbered 5, after V lost 4 bases and J lost 5 bases. The CDR3 extends over 14 amino acids. The CDR3 loop is CASSPGQGGDTQYF. CDR3 in DNA: TGTGCCAGCAGCCCGGGACAGGGAGGAGATACGCAGTATTTT.

The rearrangement joins TRBV28 to TRBJ2-7; TRBD1 agrees at 8 bases. CDR1 is MDHEN and CDR2 is SYDVKM in the germline V gene. The CDR3 sequence is 14 residues long. With V trimmed by 5 bases and J by 0 bases, 3 bases remained unmatched. Here the CDR3 reads CASSRTGSSYEQYF. CDR3 DNA sequence: TGTGCCAGCAGTCGGACAGGGAGCTCCTACGAGCAGTACTTC.

The rearrangement links TRBV5-6 to TRBJ2-5, with 8 bases identical to TRBD1. After removal of 3 bases from V and 4 bases from J, the junction contained 11 bases not matched to a gene. Germline V gives CDR1 SGHDT, CDR2 YYEEEE. The CDR3 is 16 residues long. This chain's CDR3 is CASSWGRQGTLETQYF. CDR3 sequence (DNA): TGTGCCAGCAGCTGGGGACGACAGGGGACTTTAGAGACCCAGTACTTC.

The gene calls are TRBV7-9 and TRBJ2-1, with 9 bases lining up with TRBD2. The V segment lost 2 bases and the J segment 9 bases; nucleotides outside the gene matches: 8. CDR3 size: 15 residues. Germline-derived CDR1 and CDR2 are SEHNR and FQNEAQ (reference sequence). The CDR3 nucleotides are TGTGCCAGCAGCTTAAGGGGCGGGGGGGCGCTTGAGCAGTTCTTC. Its translation: CASSLRGGGALEQFF. The full variable domain, in which reference TRBV7-9 and TRBJ2-1 provide the parts outside the CDR3, is DTGVSQNPRHKITKRGQNVTFRCDPISEHNRLYWYRQTLGQGPEFLTYFQNEAQLEKSRLLSDRFSAERPKGSFSTLEIQRTEQGDSAMYLCASSLRGGGALEQFFGPGTRLTVL.

This chain uses TRBV9 with TRBJ2-6, with 7 bases matching TRBD2. This CDR3 is 17 amino acids long. CDR1 and CDR2 (germline): SGDLS, YYNGEE. The V segment lost 0 bases and the J segment 0 bases; nucleotides outside the gene matches: 3. This chain's CDR3 is CASSVDPGGSGANVLTF. CDR3 in DNA: TGTGCCAGCAGCGTAGACCCGGGGGGCTCTGGGGCCAACGTCCTGACTTTC.

V and J are TRBV10-1 and TRBJ2-1; D may be TRBD2 (6 bases). The CDR3 loop spans 12 amino acids. V was trimmed by 5 bases and J by 7 bases, leaving 9 bases between them. Germline CDR1 reads WNHNN; CDR2 reads SYGVQD (reference sequence). The CDR3 loop is CASSLGGNEQFF. For the CDR3, the DNA is TGCGCCAGCAGTTTGGGAGGAAATGAGCAGTTCTTC.

In its sample, this clone was seen once. Within the sample, other DNA sequences also encode this same CDR3. The rearrangement uses TRBV6-5 and TRBJ2-3; D not resolved. The CDR3 totals 13 residues. The germline CDR1 and CDR2 sequences are MNHEY and SVGAGI. The germline V and J ends were trimmed by 2 bases and 1 base, with 4 bases remaining between them. CDR3 in amino acids: CASSYPGTDTQYF. The CDR3 DNA reads TGTGCCAGCAGTTACCCAGGCACAGATACGCAGTATTTT.

The chain links TRBV5-6 to TRBJ2-7; TRBD1 is a possible D gene (5 bases). Per the germline V gene, CDR1 is SGHDT and CDR2 is YYEEEE. The ends were cut back, 2 bases at V and 5 bases at J, with 11 bases in the middle. CDR3 length equals 13 residues. CDR3 DNA: TGTGCCAGCAGCTTACCAGGGATCAACGAGCAGTACTTC. It encodes CASSLPGINEQYF.

This chain uses TRBV27 with TRBJ2-3; D is perhaps TRBD2 (7 bases). The V gene's germline CDR1 is MNHEY and CDR2 SMNVEV (reference sequence). The length of the CDR3 is 15 residues. Trimming cost V 2 bases and J 2 bases, with 11 bases left between them. The CDR3 is CASSLRGGPTDTQYF. The CDR3 coding sequence is TGTGCCAGCAGTTTAAGGGGGGGCCCCACAGATACGCAGTATTTT.

This rearrangement joins TRBV29-1 to TRBJ2-7; 8 bases map to TRBD1. This CDR3 comprises 12 residues. Looked up from germline, CDR1 is SQVTM and CDR2 is ANQGSEA. V gave up 4 bases and J gave up 3 bases; unmatched junction bases: 2. The CDR3 DNA reads TGCAGCGTTGGACAGGGGTTCTACGAGCAGTACTTC. Amino acid sequence: CSVGQGFYEQYF.

The rearrangement joins TRBV2 to TRBJ2-3; 8 bases fit TRBD2. In germline, CDR1 is SNHLY, CDR2 FYNNEI. The CDR3 totals 13 residues. The V gene end was trimmed by 3 bases and the J gene end by 9 bases; junction bases not matched to a gene: 5. The CDR3 is CASSESGSWTQYF. CDR3 DNA sequence: TGTGCCAGCAGTGAGAGCGGGAGTTGGACGCAGTATTTT.

The chain carries TRBV2 and TRBJ2-3, with 11 bases identical to TRBD2. This CDR3 contains 16 residues. Trimming cost V 6 bases and J 0 bases; bases outside gene matches: 5. Germline V lookup: CDR1 SNHLY, CDR2 FYNNEI. DNA of the CDR3: TGTGCCAGCAGCATAGCGGGAGGGTCGAGCACAGATACGCAGTATTTT. Translation: CASSIAGGSSTDTQYF.